The 25 T cell receptor beta chains below all came from one sample that was sequenced in a study of cytomegalovirus exposure and HLA in healthy donors. A multiplex PCR was run with 60 Vbeta primers and 13 Jbeta primers. Data came from immunoSEQ multiplex PCR; TCRdb stores just in-frame clones and leaves some out. The table shows nearly 110,000 clones, with around 74% occurring only once. Sequencing was done on a sample of PBMCs. These receptors all come from a woman between 40 and 50 years old in good health and CMV-seropositive.

The V and J genes are TRBV6-5 and TRBJ2-7; tentative D call: TRBD2 (7 bases). This CDR3 contains 15 residues. Trimming shortened V by 6 bases and J by 0 bases, and 15 bases separated the two germline ends. The germline gives CDR1 MNHEY, CDR2 SVGAGI. CDR3 protein: CASSLMAGASYEQYF. CDR3 sequence (DNA): TGTGCCAGCAGCCTCATGGCGGGGGCCTCCTACGAGCAGTACTTC.

The chain recombines TRBV2 with TRBJ1-4, with D perhaps matching TRBD1 (6 bases). This CDR3 spans 14 amino acids. V lost 6 bases and J 0 bases, leaving 8 bases between the germline ends. Germline assignment: CDR1 SNHLY and CDR2 FYNNEI. The CDR3, as DNA: TGTGCCAGCAGAGGACAGACAACTAATGAAAAACTGTTTTTT. Protein: CASRGQTTNEKLFF.

J is TRBJ1-2 and V is TRBV6-5, with D tentatively TRBD1 (6 bases). V lost 2 bases to trimming and J lost 3 bases, with 7 bases between them. From germline, CDR1 is MNHEY and CDR2 SVGAGI. The CDR3 runs 13 residues. The CDR3 nucleotides read TGTGCCAGCAGTTACGGACAGTACTATGGCTACACCTTC. Protein: CASSYGQYYGYTF.

The chain joins TRBV5-6 to TRBJ1-6; D gene unclear. Germline V gene lookup returns CDR1 SGHDT and CDR2 YYEEEE. The CDR3 consists of 15 residues. Trimming removed 2 bases at V and 6 bases at J, with 12 bases between. The CDR3 region has the DNA TGTGCCAGCAGCTTTCGAGGGTCTAGTAATTCACCCCTCCACTTT. Translated: CASSFRGSSNSPLHF.

The sample holds a few counts of this clone. This chain links TRBV9 with TRBJ1-1; D is uncertain. Germline CDR1 reads SGDLS; CDR2 reads YYNGEE. This CDR3 comprises 13 residues. The V gene lost 4 bases and the J gene lost 0 bases, with 7 bases spanning the gap. CDR3 sequence: CASSRDMNTEAFF. The CDR3 region has the DNA TGTGCCAGCAGCCGAGACATGAACACTGAAGCTTTCTTT.

The chain employs TRBV2 and TRBJ1-1; 7 bases map to TRBD1. V was pared by 6 bases and J by 9 bases, with 4 bases of the junction left unmatched. CDR1 is SNHLY, CDR2 FYNNEI, per germline. This CDR3 spans 11 amino acids. The CDR3 spells CASRVQGKAFF. For the CDR3, the DNA is TGTGCCAGCAGGGTACAGGGGAAAGCTTTCTTT.

This clone was seen only a few times. The V and J genes are TRBV5-1 and TRBJ1-3; the D is unclear. The CDR3 spans 13 residues. Germline CDR1 reads SGHRS; CDR2 reads YFSETQ. The V end lost 1 base, the J end lost 3 bases, and 5 bases lay between the germline ends. CDR3 protein: CASSLNSGNTIYF. CDR3 DNA: TGCGCCAGCAGCTTGAACAGTGGAAACACCATATATTTT.

The sample holds a few counts of this clone. CDR3 coding DNA: TGCGCCAGCAGCCCCGAGCCCTCGGGGGGACAAGAGACCCAGTACTTC. It specifies CASSPEPSGGQETQYF. J is TRBJ2-5 and V is TRBV4-1; 7 positions agree with TRBD2. The germline gives CDR1 MGHRA, CDR2 YSYEKL. V dropped 4 bases and J dropped 2; count of bases not matched to a gene: 10. This CDR3 is built from 16 residues.

In this sample, this clone turned up once. V gene TRBV7-9 combines with J gene TRBJ2-2, with 9 bases aligning to TRBD1. The trim removed 8 bases at V and 3 bases at J, leaving 4 bases unmatched. This CDR3 is 14 amino acids long. Germline lookup yields CDR1 SEHNR and CDR2 FQNEAQ (reference sequence). CDR3 protein: CASGGQGDTGELFF. The CDR3 DNA reads TGTGCCAGCGGGGGACAGGGAGACACCGGGGAGCTGTTTTTT.

The rearrangement links TRBV5-4 to TRBJ1-3; 9 positions match TRBD1. Per the germline V gene, CDR1 is SGHNT and CDR2 is YYREEE (reference sequence). V lost 3 bases and J lost 3; bases outside the gene matches: 7. The CDR3 loop spans 16 amino acids. The CDR3 region has the DNA TGTGCCAGCAGCTCATTGGACAGGGGTTTTGGAAACACCATATATTTT. Residues: CASSSLDRGFGNTIYF.

The V and J genes are TRBV7-9 and TRBJ2-7; D is undetermined. V dropped 1 base and J dropped 2 bases, with 9 bases sitting between them. CDR3 length equals 14 residues. Germline V gene data show CDR1 as SEHNR and CDR2 as FQNEAQ (reference sequence). The CDR3 loop is CASSLVSTPYEQYF. The CDR3 DNA reads as TGTGCCAGCAGCTTAGTTTCTACCCCCTACGAGCAGTACTTC.

The chain has TRBV25-1 and TRBJ2-7; no reliable D call. Trimming took 3 bases from V and 7 from J, leaving 7 bases between them. The CDR3 covers 11 residues. CDR1 MGHDK and CDR2 SYGVNS come from the germline V gene. The CDR3 protein is CASSDGYEQYF. The CDR3 DNA is TGTGCCAGCAGTGACGGGTATGAGCAGTACTTC.

In its sample, this clone was seen many times. The V gene is TRBV6-5, the J gene TRBJ1-2; TRBD1 aligns across 9 bases. The V segment lost 5 bases and the J segment 6 bases; nucleotides outside the gene matches: 1. Germline V CDR1 and CDR2: MNHEY, SVGAGI. This CDR3 comprises 12 residues. The DNA of the CDR3 is TGTGCCAGCAGTACAGGGGGCGATGGCTACACCTTC. This translates into CASSTGGDGYTF.

This chain uses TRBV19 with TRBJ2-1; 8 bases align to TRBD2. The CDR3 length is 16 residues. From germline, CDR1 is LNHDA and CDR2 SQIVND (reference sequence). Trimming took 4 bases from V and 2 from J; bases not matched to a gene: 7. The DNA of the CDR3 is TGTGCCAGTAGTAAATATAGCGGGGTCCCCTACAATGAGCAGTTCTTC. Its protein is CASSKYSGVPYNEQFF.

The chain links TRBV6-1 to TRBJ2-5; 9 bases line up with TRBD2. V lost 2 bases, J lost 4 bases, and 8 bases stayed unmatched. The germline gives CDR1 MNHNS, CDR2 SASEGT. The CDR3 extends over 16 amino acids. The CDR3 bases are TGTGCCAGCAGTGAATTGCTAGCGGGGCCGCGAGAGACCCAGTACTTC. It specifies CASSELLAGPRETQYF.

Regarding this clone: Germline is not matched at one junction end, which may reflect a read error. The chain links TRBV6-1 to TRBJ2-7, with 8 nucleotides matching TRBD1. CDR1 and CDR2 from the germline V gene are MNHNS and SASEGT. The CDR3 contains 11 residues. CDR3 nucleotide sequence: TGTGCCAGCAGTGAACCGGGACAGGCGACCTTC. It codes for CASSEPGQATF.

J is TRBJ2-2 and V is TRBV2; the match to TRBD2 covers 14 bases. This CDR3 has 20 amino acids. V was pared by 5 bases and J by 7 bases, with 18 bases of the junction left unmatched. CDR1 and CDR2 from the germline V gene are SNHLY and FYNNEI. The CDR3 DNA follows: TGTGCCAGCAGTCCGACCCCCGGGACTAGCGGGGGCCGGGGACACGGGGAGCTGTTTTTT. Its translation is CASSPTPGTSGGRGHGELFF.

This clone was recorded a few times. This chain links TRBV6-5 with TRBJ1-6; D unresolved. Trimming left V 0 bases short and J 10 bases short, with 16 bases between. This CDR3 has 16 residues. The germline V gene has CDR1 MNHEY and CDR2 SVGAGI. CDR3 loop: CASSYSSRSSGSPLHF. CDR3 sequence (DNA): TGTGCCAGCAGTTACTCGAGCCGGTCGTCGGGGTCACCCCTCCACTTT.

The chain carries TRBV5-5 and TRBJ1-2; possibly TRBD1 for D (5 bases). This CDR3 comprises 12 residues. Germline-derived CDR1 and CDR2 are SGHKS and YYEKEE (reference sequence). Trimming stripped 4 bases from V and 8 bases from J, with 12 bases between. CDR3 loop: CASSQGVEGYTF. CDR3 coding DNA: TGTGCCAGCAGCCAAGGGGTGGAAGGCTACACCTTC.

The chain links TRBV6-4 to TRBJ2-1; possibly TRBD2 for D (6 bases). The germline V and J ends were trimmed by 2 bases and 7 bases, with 15 bases remaining between them. Germline V gene data show CDR1 as MRHNA and CDR2 as SNTAGT. The length of the CDR3 is 15 residues. CDR3 sequence: CASSDGAGRRNEQFF. CDR3 DNA: TGTGCCAGCAGTGACGGGGCAGGGAGGAGAAATGAGCAGTTCTTC.

The rearrangement joins TRBV5-1 to TRBJ2-5; D not resolved. The V and J ends lost 1 base and 5 bases respectively, with 12 bases between them. Germline values: CDR1 SGHRS, CDR2 YFSETQ. The CDR3 sequence is 14 residues long. The CDR3 region has the DNA TGCGCCAGCAGCTTGAACGTCTTGGGCGAGACCCAGTACTTC. Translation: CASSLNVLGETQYF.

The chain recombines TRBV19 with TRBJ1-1, with D unresolved. V was trimmed by 3 bases and J by 4 bases, leaving 12 bases between them. This CDR3 spans 14 amino acids. From germline, CDR1 is LNHDA and CDR2 SQIVND (reference sequence). The CDR3 protein is CASSMSAGITEAFF. The CDR3, as DNA: TGTGCCAGTAGTATGTCAGCAGGAATCACTGAAGCTTTCTTT.

The rearrangement links TRBV7-2 to TRBJ2-1, with a possible D match to TRBD1 (5 bases). V was clipped by 5 bases and J by 0 bases, with 11 bases between them. In germline, CDR1 is SGHTA, CDR2 FQGNSA. This CDR3 comprises 15 residues. Here the CDR3 DNA reads TGTGCCAGCAGCCTACAGGAAAGCTCCTACAATGAGCAGTTCTTC. This sequence encodes CASSLQESSYNEQFF.

The genes are TRBV7-2 and TRBJ2-2; 12 bases align to TRBD2. With 1 base clipped from V and 6 bases from J, the junction kept 12 bases outside the gene matches. This CDR3 has 19 amino acids. The germline V gene has CDR1 SGHTA and CDR2 FQGNSA. The CDR3 bases are TGTGCCAGCAGCTTAGTATGGCTAGCGGGGGGGAGTGGAGCCGGGGAGCTGTTTTTT. This codes for CASSLVWLAGGSGAGELFF. The whole variable domain, filled in from reference TRBV7-2 and TRBJ2-2, reads GAGVSQSPSNKVTEKGKDVELRCDPISGHTALYWYRQSLGQGLEFLIYFQGNSAPDKSGLPSDRFSAERTGGSVSTLTIQRTQQEDSAVYLCASSLVWLAGGSGAGELFFGEGSRLTVL.

This clone came up a few times. The gene calls are TRBV10-1 and TRBJ1-1; D not certain. CDR1 and CDR2 from the germline V gene are WNHNN and SYGVQD (reference sequence). The CDR3 is 14 amino acids. Between the trimmed V and J ends, which lost 0 bases and 6 bases, there was a span of 11 bases. CDR3 in DNA: TGCGCCAGCAGTGAGTCGGAGGGTGGAGCTGAAGCTTTCTTT. It is translated as CASSESEGGAEAFF.